This T cell receptor beta chain was identified during a study of cytomegalovirus exposure and HLA in healthy donors (dated by TCRdb to about 2017). Study-wide context: In an earlier analysis of approximately 640 of the donors, approximately 260 Gb of sequence data and roughly 100 million unique TCR beta sequences from about 190 million T cells were reported. About 280 gigabases of sequencing data and 70 million to 95 million unique TCR sequences made up an early release that covered about 640 HLA-typed donors. Of the 300 to 500 genotyped donors, 75% to 85% were placed in the genetic ancestry cluster associated with self-reported Caucasian donors. The study aimed to test whether signatures of past pathogen exposure could be identified by cataloging public T cell receptors. The study profiled the T cell repertoires of fewer than 850 subjects by immunosequencing and related them to cytomegalovirus serostatus. Besides the first cohort of roughly 660 subjects, a separate validation cohort made up of over 100 different subjects was used. To predict cytomegalovirus infection status, the study combined high-throughput TCR immunosequencing, statistical association of individual TCRs with disease status, and machine learning. In a later analysis, previously published TCR beta repertoires from 666 donors were re-analyzed and high-resolution HLA genotyping was added so that TCR occurrence patterns could be studied. Rather than using new phenotypic data, the later analysis identified candidate immune exposures from TCR beta sequences and from how often those sequences occurred across donors. In an earlier analysis of about 590 of the donors, high-throughput TCR beta sequencing was used to judge whether each TCR beta V gene segment behaved as functional or pseudogenic. Donor age, sex, ethnicity and CMV serostatus were collected together with the repertoire data. A later genetic analysis took genome-wide SNP genotypes for about 55% of the roughly 700 donors and used that subset as a discovery cohort. Every repertoire in the discovery cohort had been generated on one and the same sequencing platform. Class I and class II HLA loci were covered by the typing at four-digit resolution. The number of typed donors differed by locus: roughly 620-630 for A, B, C, DRB1 and DQB1; approximately 520 for DQA1; 606 for DPA1; and approximately 450 for DPB1. Because of strong linkage in the cohort, four to six DR-DQ haplotypes were treated as single units for association and clustering. Among some 410 genotyped donors of the cohort, an average of about 240,000 unique TCR beta nucleotide sequences were sequenced per donor, around 18% of them non-productive. What the authors observed across the whole study: Compared with the roughly 710-donor mean, donors in an Asian-associated ancestry cluster had fewer N-insertions in productive TCRs, according to a later genetic analysis. When HLA alleles, especially DR and DQ, strongly co-occurred, attributing TCR associations to individual alleles was difficult. Compared with equally common non-associated chains, HLA-associated TCR beta chains in a later analysis were more clonally expanded and had lower generation probabilities. An association between a missense DCLRE1C variant and V-gene and J-gene trimming of TCR beta chains was found in a later genetic analysis and replicated in an independent cohort. It was suggested by the authors that the approach could potentially be generalized to other disease states and immunological phenotypes. A cluster of highly shared sequence variants was judged likely to represent a technical artifact of the sequencing pipeline. In a later analysis, TCR association rates were found to vary across HLA loci, with the most associated TCRs seen for DRB1 alleles and the fewest for HLA-C alleles. The classifier was reported to diagnose cytomegalovirus status with high specificity and sensitivity in both the original and validation cohorts. Because some donors lacked HLA typing at each locus, the association tests relied only on the typed subset. Only TCR beta chains were sequenced in this cohort, and the absence of alpha or paired-chain data limited detectable features. For the cohort, immune exposure information was limited to CMV serostatus. In the study, some 180 TCR beta chains were listed as associated with cytomegalovirus. Several of the top co-occurrence clusters appeared to be linked to parvovirus B19, influenza, CMV and Epstein-Barr virus, according to a later analysis. Because the 87-base-pair reads could not distinguish some IMGT-functional V segments, including TRBV6-2 and TRBV6-3, those segments were excluded. Linkage disequilibrium might explain the correlated functional status among segregating V segments, but an unknown experimental factor could not be excluded. Roughly uniform sequencing depth across donors was assumed in presence/absence analyses, although this assumption may not hold. A further reported finding was that TCR beta sequences accurately predicted the HLA-A and HLA-B alleles for most subjects in the first cohort. Across donors, most TCR sequences were observed very rarely, whereas some public TCRs were present in many individuals. A later analysis associated 17,000 or so TCR beta sequences with specific HLA alleles at a false discovery rate of 0.05. The earlier analysis of fewer than 750 of the donors excluded roughly 16 rarely observed V segments, including chromosome 9 orphons, because counts were too low. In an earlier analysis of 587 of the donors, most TCR beta V segments appeared in productive rearrangements about 87% or about 30% of the time, broadly matching IMGT annotations. Three of the identified cytomegalovirus-associated TCR beta chains were confirmed in vitro to be specific for cytomegalovirus antigens. In a later analysis, most CMV-associated TCR beta chains were found to appear HLA-restricted, with HLA associations seemingly driven largely by CMV exposure.

V and J are truncated by 1 base and 5 bases respectively, leaving an intervening sequence of 12 bases. Counted from cysteine to phenylalanine, this CDR3 has 14 amino acids. Of all the DNA, just the CDR3 is kept, 42 bases in frame from base 1. According to the germline V gene, CDR1 reads SGHVS and CDR2 reads FQNEAQ. The library was made by the immunoSEQ multiplex PCR assay. The multiplex PCR relied on a mix of 60 forward primers for TCR Vbeta segments and 13 reverse primers for TCR Jbeta segments. The CDR3 region of rearranged TCR beta genes was amplified from genomic DNA by a multiplex PCR assay. The amplified TCR beta libraries were sequenced on the Illumina HiSeq System as 87-base-pair reads. The authors' analysis ran thus. Across the 666 repertoires, a later analysis counted tens of millions of unique TCR beta chains, 9.5 million to 12 million of which were shared by at least two donors. A nearest-neighbor algorithm error-corrected the raw reads and collapsed the reads into unique sequences, merging closely related sequences to remove PCR and sequencing errors. V, D and J gene segments were assigned by aligning CDR3 sequences to IMGT reference sequences. For a sequence to be retained, a match of at least six nucleotides was required to both a V gene segment and a J gene segment. Rearrangements were classified as productive when the CDR3 lacked stop codons and remained in frame with V and J, and all other rearrangements were classified as non-productive. CDR3 was defined according to IMGT convention as the region running from the second conserved V-encoded cysteine to the conserved J-encoded phenylalanine. The earlier analysis of 587 of the donors excluded sequences that lacked an unambiguous match to a single V gene segment. An earlier analysis of 450 to 650 of the donors called V segments functional above 56.7% productive rearrangements and segregating when the between-donor standard deviation exceeded 5%. To diagnose cytomegalovirus status from the catalog of TCR beta chain sequences, a statistical classification framework was built. In a later analysis, TCR nucleotide sequences were compared against IMGT/GENE-DB human TR gene sequences so that V and J genes could be assigned. The TCRdist pipeline was used in a later analysis to assign CDR3 sequences and most-parsimonious VDJ recombination scenarios. In a later analysis, each TCR beta chain was defined by its CDR3 amino acid sequence together with its V-gene family, and reads lacking a unique V-gene family were excluded. A later analysis removed several hundred highly shared, low-generation-probability nucleotide sequences to deal with suspected cross-contamination and a sequencing artifact. For each public chain, a later analysis derived a clonal expansion index from normalized ranks of inferred template counts within each repertoire. In a later analysis, generation probabilities were computed with a VDJ recombination model fitted to out-of-frame rearrangements, and the resulting probabilities were checked against IGoR. A later analysis scored TCR-TCR, TCR-HLA and TCR-CMV co-occurrence with hypergeometric tests, applying a repertoire-size bias correction to TCR pairs. To estimate false discovery rates, a later analysis permuted the HLA or CMV assignments 20 times. In a later analysis, co-occurring TCRs were grouped using DBSCAN, with TCRdist sequence similarity added in when clustering inside HLA-allele-positive subsets. Co-occurrence clustering excluded repertoires with fewer than 30,000 or more than 120,000 public chains, plus five with anomalous nucleotide sharing. TCRdb took this table from immuneACCESS and kept in-frame rearrangements with V and J called. Such tables lack part of the clones; where checked against another copy, unresolved V genes explain under half of the gap, and the rest is unexplained. V and J calls and clone size are given by that table; D and trimming were obtained from the DNA. The sample yields 100,000 to 120,000 clones; about 80% were counted once. The ten largest clonotypes hold about 2.2% of the sample.

The cohort comprised fewer than 750 healthy bone marrow donors. At the time of sampling, all cohort members were nominally healthy, though unrecorded immune exposures were likely present. The donor was CMV seronegative and was included in the group of a few hundred seronegative cohort members. A peripheral blood sample was provided by each donor, and peripheral blood mononuclear cells were used for TCR beta sequencing. The Qiagen DNeasy Blood Extraction Kit was used to extract genomic DNA from the blood cell samples. A word on this clone: It has no known antigen specificity. The record has no base qualities; no much larger clone is one base away.

This sequence originates from a man aged 25-45 years in good health and CMV-seronegative. The chain is encoded by TRBV7-8 joined to TRBJ2-7; matching of 5 bases hints at TRBD1 as the D gene. The sequenced sample consisted of PBMCs. For the CDR3, the sequence is CASSLVAGSDEQYF. At the DNA level, the sequence is TGTGCCAGCAGCTTAGTGGCAGGGTCGGACGAGCAGTACTTC.